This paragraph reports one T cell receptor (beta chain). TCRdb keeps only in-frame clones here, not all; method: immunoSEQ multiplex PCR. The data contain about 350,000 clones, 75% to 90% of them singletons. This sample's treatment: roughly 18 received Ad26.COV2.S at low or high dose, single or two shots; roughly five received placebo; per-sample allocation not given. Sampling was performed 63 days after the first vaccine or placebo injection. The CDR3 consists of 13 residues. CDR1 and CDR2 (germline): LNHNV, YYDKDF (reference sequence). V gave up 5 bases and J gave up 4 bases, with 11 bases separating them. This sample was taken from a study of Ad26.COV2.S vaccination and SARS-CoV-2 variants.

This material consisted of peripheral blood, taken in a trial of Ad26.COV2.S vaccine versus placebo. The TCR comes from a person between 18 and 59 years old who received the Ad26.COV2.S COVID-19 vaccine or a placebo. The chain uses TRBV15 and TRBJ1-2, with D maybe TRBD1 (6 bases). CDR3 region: CATSSDRIYGYTF. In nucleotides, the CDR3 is TGTGCCACCAGCTCGGACAGAATCTATGGCTACACCTTC.